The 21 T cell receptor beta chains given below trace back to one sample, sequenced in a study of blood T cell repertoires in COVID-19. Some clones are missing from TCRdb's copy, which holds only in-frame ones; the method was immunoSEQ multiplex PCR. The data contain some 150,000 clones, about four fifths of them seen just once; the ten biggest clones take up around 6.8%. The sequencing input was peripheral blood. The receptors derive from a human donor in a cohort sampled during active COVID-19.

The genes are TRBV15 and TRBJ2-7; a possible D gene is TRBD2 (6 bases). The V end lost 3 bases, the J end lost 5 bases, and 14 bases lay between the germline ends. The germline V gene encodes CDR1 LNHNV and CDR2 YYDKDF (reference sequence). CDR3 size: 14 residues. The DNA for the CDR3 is TGTGCCACCAGCAGGGATCCGGGGGACCACGAGCAGTACTTC. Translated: CATSRDPGDHEQYF.

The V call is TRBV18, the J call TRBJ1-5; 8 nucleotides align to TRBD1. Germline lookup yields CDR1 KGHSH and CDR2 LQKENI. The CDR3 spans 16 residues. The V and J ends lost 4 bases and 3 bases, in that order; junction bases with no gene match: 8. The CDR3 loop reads CASSLRTGTTNQPQHF. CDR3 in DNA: TGTGCCAGCTCACTTCGGACAGGGACCACCAATCAGCCCCAGCATTTT. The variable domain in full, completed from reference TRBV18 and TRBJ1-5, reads NAGVMQNPRHLVRRRGQEARLRCSPMKGHSHVYWYRQLPEEGLKFMVYLQKENIIDESGMPKERFSAEFPKEGPSILRIQQVVRGDSAAYFCASSLRTGTTNQPQHFGDGTRLSIL.

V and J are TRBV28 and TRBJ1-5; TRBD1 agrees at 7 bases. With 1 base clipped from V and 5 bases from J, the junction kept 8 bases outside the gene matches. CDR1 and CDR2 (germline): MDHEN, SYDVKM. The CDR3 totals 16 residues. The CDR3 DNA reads TGTGCCAGCAGTTTATTCGAGGACAGGACCCATCAGCCCCAGCATTTT. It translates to CASSLFEDRTHQPQHF.

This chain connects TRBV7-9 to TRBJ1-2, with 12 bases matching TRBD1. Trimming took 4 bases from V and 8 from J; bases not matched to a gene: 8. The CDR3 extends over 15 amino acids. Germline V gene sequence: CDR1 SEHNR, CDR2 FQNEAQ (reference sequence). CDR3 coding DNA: TGTGCCAGCAGCTATCCGGGACAGGGGGCCGGGGGCTACACCTTC. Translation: CASSYPGQGAGGYTF.

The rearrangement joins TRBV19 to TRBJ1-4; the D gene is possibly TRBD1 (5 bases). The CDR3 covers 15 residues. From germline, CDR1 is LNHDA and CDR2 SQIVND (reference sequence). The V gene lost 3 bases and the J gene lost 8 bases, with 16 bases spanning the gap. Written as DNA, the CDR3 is TGTGCCAGTAGTATCGGAGACGGGGGACCCGAAAAACTGTTTTTT. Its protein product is CASSIGDGGPEKLFF.

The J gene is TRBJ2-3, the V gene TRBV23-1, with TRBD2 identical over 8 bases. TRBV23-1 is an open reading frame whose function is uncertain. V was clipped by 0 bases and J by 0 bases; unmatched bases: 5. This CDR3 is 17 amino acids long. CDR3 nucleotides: TGCGCCAGCAGTCAATCAGCTAGCGGGCGGAGCACAGATACGCAGTATTTT. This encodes CASSQSASGRSTDTQYF.

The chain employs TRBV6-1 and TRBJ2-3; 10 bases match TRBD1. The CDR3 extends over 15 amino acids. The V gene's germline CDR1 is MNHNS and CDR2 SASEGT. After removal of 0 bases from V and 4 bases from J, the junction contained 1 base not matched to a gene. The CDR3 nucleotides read TGTGCCAGCAGTGAAGCCGGGACAGGGGCAGATACGCAGTATTTT. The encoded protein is CASSEAGTGADTQYF.

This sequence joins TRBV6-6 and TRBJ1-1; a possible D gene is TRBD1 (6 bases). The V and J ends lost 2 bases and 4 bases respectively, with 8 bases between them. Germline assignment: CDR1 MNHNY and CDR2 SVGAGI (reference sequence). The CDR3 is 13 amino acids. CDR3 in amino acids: CASSYARGTEAFF. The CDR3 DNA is TGTGCCAGCAGTTACGCCAGGGGCACTGAAGCTTTCTTT.

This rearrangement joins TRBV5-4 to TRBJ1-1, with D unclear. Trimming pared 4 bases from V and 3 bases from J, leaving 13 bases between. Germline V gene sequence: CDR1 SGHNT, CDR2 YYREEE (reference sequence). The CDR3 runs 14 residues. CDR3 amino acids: CASSPGRVDTEAFF. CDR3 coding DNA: TGTGCCAGCAGCCCCGGGAGGGTCGACACTGAAGCTTTCTTT.

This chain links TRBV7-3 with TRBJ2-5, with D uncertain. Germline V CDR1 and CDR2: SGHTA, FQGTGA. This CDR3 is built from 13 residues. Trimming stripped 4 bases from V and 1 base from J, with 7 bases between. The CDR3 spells CASSSTPQETQYF. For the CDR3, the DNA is TGTGCCAGCAGCTCGACTCCCCAAGAGACCCAGTACTTC.

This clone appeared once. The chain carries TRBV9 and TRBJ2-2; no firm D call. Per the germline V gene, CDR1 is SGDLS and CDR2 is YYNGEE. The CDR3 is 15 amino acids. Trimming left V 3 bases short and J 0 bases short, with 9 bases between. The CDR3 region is CASSAVAANTGELFF. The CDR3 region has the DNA TGTGCCAGCAGCGCTGTTGCGGCGAACACCGGGGAGCTGTTTTTT.

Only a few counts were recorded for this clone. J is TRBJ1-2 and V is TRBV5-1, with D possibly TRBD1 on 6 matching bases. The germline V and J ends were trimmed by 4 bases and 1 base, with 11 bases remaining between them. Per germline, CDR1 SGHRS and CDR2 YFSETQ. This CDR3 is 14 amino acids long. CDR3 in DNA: TGCGCCAGCAGCACCGTACAGGGTAACTATGGCTACACCTTC. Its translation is CASSTVQGNYGYTF.

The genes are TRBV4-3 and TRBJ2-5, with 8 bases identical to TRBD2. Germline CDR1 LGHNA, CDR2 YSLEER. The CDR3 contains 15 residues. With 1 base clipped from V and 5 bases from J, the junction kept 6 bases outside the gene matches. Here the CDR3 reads CASSQARGGLETQYF. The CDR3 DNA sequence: TGCGCCAGCAGCCAAGCCCGGGGGGGCCTGGAGACCCAGTACTTC.

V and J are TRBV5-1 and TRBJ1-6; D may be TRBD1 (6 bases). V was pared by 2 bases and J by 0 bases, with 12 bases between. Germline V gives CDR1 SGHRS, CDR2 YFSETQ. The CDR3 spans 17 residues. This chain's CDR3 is CASSLTGIRSYNSPLHF. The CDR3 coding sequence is TGCGCCAGCAGCTTAACAGGGATACGCTCCTATAATTCACCCCTCCACTTT.

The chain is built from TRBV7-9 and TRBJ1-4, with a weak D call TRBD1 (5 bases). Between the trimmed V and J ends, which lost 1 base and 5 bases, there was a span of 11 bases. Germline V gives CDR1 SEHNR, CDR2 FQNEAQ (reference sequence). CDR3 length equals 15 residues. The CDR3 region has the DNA TGTGCCAGCAGCTTAGACAGGAGACAAAATGAAAAACTGTTTTTT. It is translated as CASSLDRRQNEKLFF.

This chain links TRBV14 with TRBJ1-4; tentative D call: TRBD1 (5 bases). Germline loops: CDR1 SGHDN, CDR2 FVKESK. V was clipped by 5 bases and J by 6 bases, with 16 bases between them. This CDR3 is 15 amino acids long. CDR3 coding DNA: TGTGCCAGCAGCGCAAGGTCGGGGGTATATGAAAAACTGTTTTTT. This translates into CASSARSGVYEKLFF.

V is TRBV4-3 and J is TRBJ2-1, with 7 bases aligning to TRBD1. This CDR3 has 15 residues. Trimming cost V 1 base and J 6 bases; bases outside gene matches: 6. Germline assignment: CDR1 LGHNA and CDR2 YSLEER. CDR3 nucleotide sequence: TGCGCCAGCAGCCAAGGCTTAGGGACAGCCAATGAGCAGTTCTTC. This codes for CASSQGLGTANEQFF.

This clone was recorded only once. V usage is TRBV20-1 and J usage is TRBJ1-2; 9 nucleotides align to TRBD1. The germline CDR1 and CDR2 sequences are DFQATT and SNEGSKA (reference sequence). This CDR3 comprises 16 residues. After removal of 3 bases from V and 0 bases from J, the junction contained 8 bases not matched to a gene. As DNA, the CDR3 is TGCAGTGCTAGTGAGACAGGGGGGGCCTCTAACTATGGCTACACCTTC. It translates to CSASETGGASNYGYTF.

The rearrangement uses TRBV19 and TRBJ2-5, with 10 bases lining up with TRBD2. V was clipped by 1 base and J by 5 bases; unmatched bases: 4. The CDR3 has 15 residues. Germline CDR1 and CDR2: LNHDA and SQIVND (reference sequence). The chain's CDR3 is CASSIVLAGVETQYF. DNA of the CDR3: TGTGCCAGTAGTATAGTGCTAGCGGGGGTGGAGACCCAGTACTTC.

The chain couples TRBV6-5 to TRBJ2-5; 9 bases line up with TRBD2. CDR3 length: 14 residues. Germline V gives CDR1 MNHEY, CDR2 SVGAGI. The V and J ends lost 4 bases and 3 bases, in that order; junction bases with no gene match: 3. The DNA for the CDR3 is TGTGCCAGCAGTTCGCGGGGGGGGAAAGAGACCCAGTACTTC. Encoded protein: CASSSRGGKETQYF.

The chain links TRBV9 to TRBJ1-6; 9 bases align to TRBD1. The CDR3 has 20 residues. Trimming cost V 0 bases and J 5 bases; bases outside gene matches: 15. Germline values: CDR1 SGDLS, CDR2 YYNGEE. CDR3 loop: CASSVGRGDRASGHNSPLHF. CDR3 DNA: TGTGCCAGCAGCGTAGGCCGGGGGGACAGGGCTTCTGGACATAATTCACCCCTCCACTTT.